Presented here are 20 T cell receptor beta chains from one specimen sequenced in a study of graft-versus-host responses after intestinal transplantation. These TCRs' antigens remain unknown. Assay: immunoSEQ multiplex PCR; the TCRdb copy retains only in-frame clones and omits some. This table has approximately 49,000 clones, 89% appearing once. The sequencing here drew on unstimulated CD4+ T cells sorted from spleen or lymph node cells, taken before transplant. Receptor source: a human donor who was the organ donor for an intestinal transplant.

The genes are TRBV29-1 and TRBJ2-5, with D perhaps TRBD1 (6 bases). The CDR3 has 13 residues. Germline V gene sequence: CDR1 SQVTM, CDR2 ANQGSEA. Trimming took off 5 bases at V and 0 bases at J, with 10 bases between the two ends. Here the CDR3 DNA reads TGCAGCGTTCCAGGGGCCGACCAAGAGACCCAGTACTTC. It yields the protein CSVPGADQETQYF. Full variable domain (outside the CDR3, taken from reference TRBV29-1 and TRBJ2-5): SAVISQKPSRDICQRGTSLTIQCQVDSQVTMMFWYRQQPGQSLTLIATANQGSEATYESGFVIDKFPISRPNLTFSTLTVSNMSPEDSSIYLCSVPGADQETQYFGPGTRLLVL.

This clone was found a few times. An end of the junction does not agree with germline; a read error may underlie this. The DNA for the CDR3 is TGTGCCTGGAGTGTACAGATGAACCCAGCACGAACTTTT. It codes for CAWSVQMNPARTF. This chain links TRBV30 with TRBJ2-3, with D unclear. Germline V gene data show CDR1 as GTSNPN and CDR2 as SVGIG (reference sequence). The CDR3 totals 13 residues.

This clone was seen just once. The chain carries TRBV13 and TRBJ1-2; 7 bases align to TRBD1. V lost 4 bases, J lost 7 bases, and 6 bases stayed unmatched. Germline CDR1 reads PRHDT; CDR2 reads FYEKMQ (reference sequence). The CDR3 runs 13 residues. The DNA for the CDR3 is TGTGCCAGCAGCTCACGGGACAGAAGTGGCTACACCTTC. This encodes CASSSRDRSGYTF.

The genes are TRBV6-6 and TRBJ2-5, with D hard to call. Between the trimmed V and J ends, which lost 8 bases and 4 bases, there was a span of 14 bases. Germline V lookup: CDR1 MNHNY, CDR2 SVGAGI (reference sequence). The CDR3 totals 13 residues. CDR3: CASRRGSVETQYF. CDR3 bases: TGTGCCAGCCGGCGCGGTTCGGTAGAGACCCAGTACTTC.

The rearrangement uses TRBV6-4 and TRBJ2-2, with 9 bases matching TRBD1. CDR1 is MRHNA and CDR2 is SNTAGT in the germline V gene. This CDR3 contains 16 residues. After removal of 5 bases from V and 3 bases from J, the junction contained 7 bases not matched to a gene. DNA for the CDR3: TGTGCCAGCAGTCCAACAGGGGGCGCGGACACCGGGGAGCTGTTTTTT. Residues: CASSPTGGADTGELFF.

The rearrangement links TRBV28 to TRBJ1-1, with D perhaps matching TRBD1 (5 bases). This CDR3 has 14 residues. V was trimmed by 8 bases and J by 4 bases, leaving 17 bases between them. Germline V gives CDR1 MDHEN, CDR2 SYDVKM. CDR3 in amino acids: CASLTAGSATEAFF. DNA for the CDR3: TGTGCCAGCCTTACGGCAGGGTCGGCCACTGAAGCTTTCTTT.

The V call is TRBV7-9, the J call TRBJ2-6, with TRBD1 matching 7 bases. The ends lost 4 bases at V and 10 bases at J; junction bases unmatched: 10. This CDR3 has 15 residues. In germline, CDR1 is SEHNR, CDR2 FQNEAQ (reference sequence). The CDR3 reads CASSSRPGTENVLTF. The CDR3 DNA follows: TGTGCCAGCAGCTCAAGACCCGGGACAGAGAACGTCCTGACTTTC. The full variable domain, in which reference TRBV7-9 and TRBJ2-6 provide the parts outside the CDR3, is DTGVSQNPRHKITKRGQNVTFRCDPISEHNRLYWYRQTLGQGPEFLTYFQNEAQLEKSRLLSDRFSAERPKGSFSTLEIQRTEQGDSAMYLCASSSRPGTENVLTFGAGSRLTVL.

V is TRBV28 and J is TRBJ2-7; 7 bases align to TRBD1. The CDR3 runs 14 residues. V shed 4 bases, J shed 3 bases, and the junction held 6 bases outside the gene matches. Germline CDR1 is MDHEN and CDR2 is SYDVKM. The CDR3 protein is CASSYSRDSYEQYF. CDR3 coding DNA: TGTGCCAGCAGTTACTCCCGGGACAGCTACGAGCAGTACTTC.

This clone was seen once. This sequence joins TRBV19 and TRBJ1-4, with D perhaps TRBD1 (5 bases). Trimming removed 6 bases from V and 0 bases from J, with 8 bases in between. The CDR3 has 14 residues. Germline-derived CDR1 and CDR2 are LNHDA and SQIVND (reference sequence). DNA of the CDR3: TGTGCCAGTAGGAGACAGACAACTAATGAAAAACTGTTTTTT. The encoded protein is CASRRQTTNEKLFF.

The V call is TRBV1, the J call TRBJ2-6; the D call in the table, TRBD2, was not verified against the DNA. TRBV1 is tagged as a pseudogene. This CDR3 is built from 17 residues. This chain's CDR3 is CTSSTRRLCKSGNVLTF. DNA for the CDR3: TGCACCAGCAGTACTCGTCGTTTGTGCAAGTCGGGCAACGTCCTGACTTTC.

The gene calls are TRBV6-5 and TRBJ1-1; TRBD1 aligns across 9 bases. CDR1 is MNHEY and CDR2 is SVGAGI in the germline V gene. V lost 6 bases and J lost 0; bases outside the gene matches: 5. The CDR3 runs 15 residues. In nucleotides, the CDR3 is TGTGCCAGCAGGCCACGGACAGGGGTGAACACTGAAGCTTTCTTT. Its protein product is CASRPRTGVNTEAFF.

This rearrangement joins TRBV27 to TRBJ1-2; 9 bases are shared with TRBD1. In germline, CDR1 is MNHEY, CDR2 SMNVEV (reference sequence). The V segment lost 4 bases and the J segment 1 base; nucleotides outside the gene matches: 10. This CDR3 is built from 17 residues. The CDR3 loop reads CASSWTPRTGVNYGYTF. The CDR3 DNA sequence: TGTGCCAGCAGTTGGACCCCCAGGACAGGGGTTAACTATGGCTACACCTTC.

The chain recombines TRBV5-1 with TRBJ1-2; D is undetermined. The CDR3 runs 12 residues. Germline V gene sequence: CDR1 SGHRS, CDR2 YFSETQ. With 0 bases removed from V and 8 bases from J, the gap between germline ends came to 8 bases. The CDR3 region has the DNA TGCGCCAGCAGCTTGGGGGTGGAGGGCTACACCTTC. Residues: CASSLGVEGYTF.

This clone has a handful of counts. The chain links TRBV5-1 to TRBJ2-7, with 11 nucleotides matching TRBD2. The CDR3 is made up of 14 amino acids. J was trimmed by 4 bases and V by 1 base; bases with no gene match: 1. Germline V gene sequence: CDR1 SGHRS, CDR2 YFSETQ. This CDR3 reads CASSLTSGSYEQYF. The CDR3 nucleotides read TGCGCCAGCAGCTTGACTAGCGGGAGTTACGAGCAGTACTTC.

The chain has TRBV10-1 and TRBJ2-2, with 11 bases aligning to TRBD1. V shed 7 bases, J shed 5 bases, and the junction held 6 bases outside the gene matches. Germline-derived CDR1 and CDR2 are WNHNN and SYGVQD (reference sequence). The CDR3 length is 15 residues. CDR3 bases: TGCGCCAGCACGGGAGGACAGGGGGCAACCGGGGAGCTGTTTTTT. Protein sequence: CASTGGQGATGELFF.

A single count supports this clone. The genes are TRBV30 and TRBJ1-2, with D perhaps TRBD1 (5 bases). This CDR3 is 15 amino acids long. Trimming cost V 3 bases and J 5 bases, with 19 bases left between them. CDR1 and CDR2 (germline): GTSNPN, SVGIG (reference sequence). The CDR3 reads CAWRGRGLGLYGYTF. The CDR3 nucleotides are TGTGCCTGGAGGGGTAGGGGCCTCGGCCTATATGGCTACACCTTC.

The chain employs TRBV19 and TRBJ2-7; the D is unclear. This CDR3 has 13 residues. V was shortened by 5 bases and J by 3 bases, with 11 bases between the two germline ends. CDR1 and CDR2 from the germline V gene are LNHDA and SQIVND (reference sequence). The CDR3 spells CASSADIRYEQYF. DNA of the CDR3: TGTGCCAGTAGTGCTGACATCCGCTACGAGCAGTACTTC.

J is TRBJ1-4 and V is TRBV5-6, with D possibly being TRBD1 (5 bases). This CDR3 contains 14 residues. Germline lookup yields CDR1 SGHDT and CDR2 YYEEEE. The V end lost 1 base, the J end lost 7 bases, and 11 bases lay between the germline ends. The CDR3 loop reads CASSLRRTSEKLFF. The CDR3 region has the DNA TGTGCCAGCAGCTTGCGGCGGACAAGTGAAAAACTGTTTTTT.

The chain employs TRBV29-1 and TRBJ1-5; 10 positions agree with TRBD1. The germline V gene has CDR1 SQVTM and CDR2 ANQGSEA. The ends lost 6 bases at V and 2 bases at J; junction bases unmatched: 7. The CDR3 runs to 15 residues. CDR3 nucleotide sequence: TGCAGCGTGGGAGGACAGGGGGAAGGCAATCAGCCCCAGCATTTT. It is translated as CSVGGQGEGNQPQHF.

CDR3 nucleotide sequence: TGTGCCAGCAGTTACTCCGGGACACCAAATAATTCACCCCTCCACTTT. Translation: CASSYSGTPNNSPLHF. The gene calls are TRBV6-5 and TRBJ1-6; D is perhaps TRBD1 (6 bases). The CDR3 has 16 amino acids. CDR1 MNHEY and CDR2 SVGAGI come from the germline V gene. V was pared by 0 bases and J by 5 bases, with 11 bases between.